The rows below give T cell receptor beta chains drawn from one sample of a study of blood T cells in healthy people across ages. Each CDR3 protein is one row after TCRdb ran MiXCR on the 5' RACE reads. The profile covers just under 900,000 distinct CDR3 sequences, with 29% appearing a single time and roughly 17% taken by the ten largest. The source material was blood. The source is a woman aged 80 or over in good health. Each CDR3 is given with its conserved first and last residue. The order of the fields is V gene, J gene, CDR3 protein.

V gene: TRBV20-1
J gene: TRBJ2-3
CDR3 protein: CSAATTSTTQYF

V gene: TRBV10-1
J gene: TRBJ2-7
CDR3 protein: CASSESGRQEQYF

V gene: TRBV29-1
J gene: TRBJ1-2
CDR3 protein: CSARTGGEDGYTF

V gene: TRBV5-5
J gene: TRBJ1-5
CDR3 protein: CASSLLGARNQPQHF

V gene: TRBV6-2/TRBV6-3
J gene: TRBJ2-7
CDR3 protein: CASSYTSGTYEQYF

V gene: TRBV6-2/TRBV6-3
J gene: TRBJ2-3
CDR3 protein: CASSLIFGQRSTDTQYF

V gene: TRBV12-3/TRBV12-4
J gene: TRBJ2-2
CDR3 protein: CASRTSGGSGELFF

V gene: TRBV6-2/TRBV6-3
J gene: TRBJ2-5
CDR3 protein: CASRTGVETQYF

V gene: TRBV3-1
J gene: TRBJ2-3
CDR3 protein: CASSQGGKMQYF

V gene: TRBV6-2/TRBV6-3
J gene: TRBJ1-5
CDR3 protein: CASSYGGQRNQPQHF

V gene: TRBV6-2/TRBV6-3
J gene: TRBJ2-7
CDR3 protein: CASRPGHWSYEQYF

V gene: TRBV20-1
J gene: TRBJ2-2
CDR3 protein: CSARDRAAPDSGELFF

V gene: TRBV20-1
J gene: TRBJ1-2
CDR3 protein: CSVRLGGWGYTF

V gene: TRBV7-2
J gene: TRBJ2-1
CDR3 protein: CASSRGLAGASSHNEQFF

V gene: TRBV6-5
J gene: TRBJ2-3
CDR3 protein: CASSYSPDRPKASEANTQYF

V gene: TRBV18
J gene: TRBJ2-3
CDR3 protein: CASSPTTPGPGTDTQYF

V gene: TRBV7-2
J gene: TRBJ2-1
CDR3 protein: CASSYPAWGGRNEQFF

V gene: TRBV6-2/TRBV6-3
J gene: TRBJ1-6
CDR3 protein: CASSYSEDTPLHF

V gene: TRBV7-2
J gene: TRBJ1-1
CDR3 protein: CASSLGLTVYTEAFF

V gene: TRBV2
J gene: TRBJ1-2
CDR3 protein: CASMRELFGTYGYTF

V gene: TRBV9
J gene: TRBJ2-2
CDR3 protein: CASSVARGATGELFF

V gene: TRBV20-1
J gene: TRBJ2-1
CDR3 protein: CSAKFHLTKRNEQFF

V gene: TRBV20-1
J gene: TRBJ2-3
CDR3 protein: CSARVGGLPTDTQYF

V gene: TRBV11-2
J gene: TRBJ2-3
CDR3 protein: CAIKRSTDTQYF

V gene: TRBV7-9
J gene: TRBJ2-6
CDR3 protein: CASEVGRVAGANVLTF

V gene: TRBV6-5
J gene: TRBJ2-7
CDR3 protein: CASSQPGGGSEQYF

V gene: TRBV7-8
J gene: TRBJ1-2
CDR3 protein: CASSSNPLVGGYTF

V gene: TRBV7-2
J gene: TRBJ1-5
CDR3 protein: CASSLGNSRNQPQHF

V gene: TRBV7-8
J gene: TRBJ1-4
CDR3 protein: CASSSSGQGRDEKLFF